This T cell receptor (beta chain) derives from a study of CD8+ T cells in alopecia areata. Overall study results and limits: For lesional scalp, especially alopecia totalis/universalis, clonality was higher than in normal scalp.

Germline lookup yields CDR1 KGHSH and CDR2 LQKENI. Trimming removed 3 bases from V and 5 bases from J; junction bases left unmatched: 11. This CDR3 is 16 amino acids long. This clone has a handful of counts. Its antigen remains unknown. Sequencing relied on a cDNA template that was reverse transcribed from extracted RNA. Using immunoSEQ multiplex PCR, the repertoire was profiled, and TCRdb retains in-frame clones only, with some absent. Counted here are about 150,000 clones, roughly 48% occurring once; the ten biggest clones make up roughly 7.5%. The chain uses TRBV18 and TRBJ2-7; 9 positions match TRBD1. The sequencing sample was made of CD4+ T cells sorted from blood. The source of this sequence is a human donor with alopecia areata. CDR3 amino acids: CASSPLPSGTGNEQYF. The CDR3 coding sequence is TGTGCCAGCTCACCGCTGCCTTCCGGGACAGGGAACGAGCAGTACTTC.